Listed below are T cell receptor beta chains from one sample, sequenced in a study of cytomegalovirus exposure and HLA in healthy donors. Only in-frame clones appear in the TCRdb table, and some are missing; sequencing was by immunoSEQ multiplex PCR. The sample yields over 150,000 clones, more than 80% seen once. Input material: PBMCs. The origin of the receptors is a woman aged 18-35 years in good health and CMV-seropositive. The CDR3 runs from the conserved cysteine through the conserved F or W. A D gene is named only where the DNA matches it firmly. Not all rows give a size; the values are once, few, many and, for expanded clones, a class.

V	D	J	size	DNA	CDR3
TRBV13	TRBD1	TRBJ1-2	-	TGTGCCAGCAGCATCGGGACAGGGGGCGCCCCGGGCTATGGCTACACCTTC	CASSIGTGGAPGYGYTF
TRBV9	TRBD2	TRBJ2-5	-	TGTGCCAGCAGCGTGGCGGGACTAGCTTGGGAGACCCAGTACTTC	CASSVAGLAWETQYF
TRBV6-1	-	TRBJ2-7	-	TGTGCCAGCAGTGATGTGGGCACCTTGAACTACGAGCAGTACTTC	CASSDVGTLNYEQYF
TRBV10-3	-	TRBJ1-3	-	TGTGCCATCAGCCCAGACACTTTCTCTGGAAACACCATATATTTT	CAISPDTFSGNTIYF
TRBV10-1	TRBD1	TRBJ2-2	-	TGCGCCAGCAGTGATTATTCCCCGACAGGGAAGAAGACCGGGGAGCTGTTTTTT	CASSDYSPTGKKTGELFF
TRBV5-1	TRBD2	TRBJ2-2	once	TGCGCCAGCAGCTCCCGACTAGCGGGAACCGGGGAGCTGTTTTTT	CASSSRLAGTGELFF
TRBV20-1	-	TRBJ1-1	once	TGCAGTGCTAGGGTCAGGACTGAAGCTTTCTTT	CSARVRTEAFF
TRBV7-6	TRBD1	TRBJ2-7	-	TGTGCCAGCAGCTTATCACAGGGGGTATACGAGCAGTACTTC	CASSLSQGVYEQYF
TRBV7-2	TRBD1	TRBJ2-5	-	TGTGCCAGCAGCCTGGGACAGGGAAAAGAGACCCAGTACTTC	CASSLGQGKETQYF
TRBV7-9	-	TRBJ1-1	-	TGTGCCAGCAGCTTCGACACTTGGAACACTGAAGCTTTCTTT	CASSFDTWNTEAFF
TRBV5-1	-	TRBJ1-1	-	TGCGCCAGCAGCTTTAATGGGGCCTCAAGGGATGCCACTGAAGCTTTCTTT	CASSFNGASRDATEAFF
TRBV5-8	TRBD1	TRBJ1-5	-	TGTGCCAGCAGCTTGGAGGAGGGGGCGTGGGACAATCAGCCCCAGCATTTT	CASSLEEGAWDNQPQHF
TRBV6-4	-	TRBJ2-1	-	TGTGCCAGCAGGGGGGGAAATGAGCAGTTCTTC	CASRGGNEQFF